Following are 17 T cell receptor beta chains from one sample sequenced in a study of blood T cell repertoires in COVID-19. Only in-frame clones appear in the TCRdb table, and some are missing; sequencing was by immunoSEQ multiplex PCR. The repertoire holds about 55,000 clones, with about nine tenths as singletons. The specimen sequenced was peripheral blood. Receptors were obtained from a man at least 80 years old with acute or convalescent COVID-19.

The genes are TRBV24-1 and TRBJ2-1, with a weak D call TRBD2 (6 bases). Per the germline V gene, CDR1 is KGHDR and CDR2 is SFDVKD. V lost 0 bases and J lost 2, with 10 bases in between. The CDR3 consists of 16 residues. This CDR3 reads CATSDLSGVTYNEQFF. The CDR3 nucleotides read TGTGCCACCAGTGATTTGTCGGGGGTAACCTACAATGAGCAGTTCTTC.

V usage is TRBV3-1 (or the pseudogene TRBV3-2) and J usage is TRBJ1-5; D is unclear. Germline V CDR1 and CDR2: LGHDT, YNNKEL (reference sequence). Between the trimmed V and J ends, which lost 2 bases and 6 bases, there was a span of 11 bases. There are 14 residues in the CDR3. CDR3 sequence: CASSQSGGGQPQHF. For the CDR3, the DNA is TGTGCCAGCAGCCAATCCGGCGGAGGTCAGCCCCAGCATTTT.

The V call is TRBV14, the J call TRBJ2-7; maybe TRBD2 (6 bases). Deletions cut 4 bases from V and 6 bases from J, with 25 bases between. The CDR3 covers 17 residues. Germline V gene sequence: CDR1 SGHDN, CDR2 FVKESK. The CDR3 region is CASSRRGDGARSGEQYF. CDR3 sequence (DNA): TGTGCCAGCAGCCGGAGGGGAGACGGAGCCCGATCGGGCGAGCAGTACTTC.

V gene TRBV4-2 combines with J gene TRBJ2-5; 12 positions match TRBD2. V trimming: 3 bases; J trimming: 0 bases; junction bases outside the gene matches: 8. CDR3 length equals 18 residues. CDR1 LGHNA and CDR2 YNFKEQ come from the germline V gene. The CDR3: CASSHPARLAGDQETQYF. DNA of the CDR3: TGTGCCAGCAGCCATCCTGCCCGACTAGCGGGGGACCAAGAGACCCAGTACTTC.

The CDR3, as DNA: TGTGCCAGCAGCGGAGGGTTAGCGGGGGTTGCCGGGGAGCTGTTTTTT. It codes for CASSGGLAGVAGELFF. V is TRBV11-2 and J is TRBJ2-2; TRBD2 matches 9 bases. The germline V gene has CDR1 SGHAT and CDR2 FQNNGV. J gave up 6 bases and V 5 bases, and 10 bases lay outside the gene matches. CDR3 length equals 16 residues.

This clone was detected only a few times. This sequence joins TRBV5-1 and TRBJ1-1; the match to TRBD1 covers 11 bases. CDR1 and CDR2 from the germline V gene are SGHRS and YFSETQ. V shed 0 bases, J shed 7 bases, and the junction held 5 bases outside the gene matches. This CDR3 is 15 amino acids long. The CDR3 sequence: CASSLDPGTGGEAFF. Written as DNA, the CDR3 is TGCGCCAGCAGCTTGGACCCCGGGACAGGGGGTGAAGCTTTCTTT.

V and J are TRBV18 and TRBJ2-1, with 8 positions matching TRBD2. There are 15 residues in the CDR3. Germline loops: CDR1 KGHSH, CDR2 LQKENI. Losses at the gene ends were 5 bases for V and 8 bases for J; bases not matched to a gene: 11. The DNA for the CDR3 is TGTGCCAGCTCAAACGTCAACGGGGGGGCCGATGAGCAGTTCTTC. Amino acids: CASSNVNGGADEQFF.

In this sample, this clone turned up once. The chain couples TRBV6-6 to TRBJ2-1; TRBD1 is a possible D gene (6 bases). Trimming left V 8 bases short and J 4 bases short, with 15 bases between. CDR3 size: 14 residues. CDR1 and CDR2 from the germline V gene are MNHNY and SVGAGI (reference sequence). As DNA, the CDR3 is TGTGCCAGCGACCAACAGGGTTGGTACAATGAGCAGTTCTTC. It yields the protein CASDQQGWYNEQFF.

The rearrangement joins TRBV6-6 to TRBJ1-5; 10 bases are a match to TRBD1. Germline CDR1 reads MNHNY; CDR2 reads SVGAGI (reference sequence). The CDR3 is made up of 13 amino acids. V was pared by 8 bases and J by 6 bases, with 4 bases of the junction left unmatched. Written as DNA, the CDR3 is TGTGCCAGCTCGACAGGGGGCATTCAGCCCCAGCATTTT. Its protein product is CASSTGGIQPQHF.

The chain joins TRBV2 to TRBJ1-1, with a weak D call TRBD1 (5 bases). The CDR3 loop spans 14 amino acids. Germline-derived CDR1 and CDR2 are SNHLY and FYNNEI. V gave up 4 bases and J gave up 5 bases, with 14 bases separating them. CDR3 residues: CASSALRVGTEAFF. The CDR3 bases are TGTGCCAGCAGTGCCCTCAGGGTGGGTACTGAAGCTTTCTTT. The complete variable domain, with remaining parts taken from reference TRBV2 and TRBJ1-1, reads EPEVTQTPSHQVTQMGQEVILRCVPISNHLYFYWYRQILGQKVEFLVSFYNNEISEKSEIFDDQFSVERPDGSNFTLKIRSTKLEDSAMYFCASSALRVGTEAFFGQGTRLTVV.

The V call is TRBV19, the J call TRBJ2-6, with a tentative D call TRBD2 (7 bases). The CDR3 is 15 amino acids. The V and J ends lost 6 bases and 4 bases respectively, with 13 bases between them. Per the germline V gene, CDR1 is LNHDA and CDR2 is SQIVND (reference sequence). The CDR3 DNA reads as TGTGCCAGTAGAGGGGGAGGGGCAGGGGCCAACGTCCTGACTTTC. It translates to CASRGGGAGANVLTF.

The rearrangement uses TRBV10-1 and TRBJ1-3; perhaps TRBD1 as D (5 bases). The CDR3 is 14 residues long. Germline V gives CDR1 WNHNN, CDR2 SYGVQD (reference sequence). V was cut by 5 bases and J by 0 bases, with 8 bases left in between. The CDR3 DNA sequence: TGCGCCAGCAGTCCGCAGGGCTCTGGAAACACCATATATTTT. Translated, it gives CASSPQGSGNTIYF.

J is TRBJ1-2 and V is TRBV5-1; a weak D match, TRBD1 (5 bases). The CDR3 extends over 15 amino acids. The germline V and J ends were trimmed by 4 bases and 5 bases, with 18 bases remaining between them. Germline CDR1 is SGHRS and CDR2 is YFSETQ. The CDR3 reads CASSPPEDREYGYTF. CDR3 nucleotide sequence: TGCGCCAGCAGCCCCCCCGAAGACAGAGAATATGGCTACACCTTC.

This clone appeared once. This chain connects TRBV7-2 to TRBJ2-7; 8 nucleotides align to TRBD1. CDR1 and CDR2 (germline): SGHTA, FQGNSA. After removal of 3 bases from V and 7 bases from J, the junction contained 8 bases not matched to a gene. This CDR3 is 14 amino acids long. CDR3 protein: CASSFMQGAREQYF. In DNA, the CDR3 is TGTGCCAGCAGCTTTATGCAGGGGGCGAGGGAGCAGTACTTC.

This chain connects TRBV7-2 to TRBJ1-1, with D possibly being TRBD1 (6 bases). Germline CDR1 is SGHTA and CDR2 is FQGNSA. This CDR3 is built from 13 residues. V lost 5 bases to trimming and J lost 4 bases, with 11 bases between them. Written as DNA, the CDR3 is TGTGCCAGCAGCGCCACAGGGAGCACTGAAGCTTTCTTT. Translating it yields CASSATGSTEAFF.

J is TRBJ1-2 and V is TRBV10-3; TRBD1 matches at 8 bases. The V gene's germline CDR1 is ENHRY and CDR2 SYGVKD. The J segment lost 0 bases and the V segment lost 9 bases, leaving 12 bases of the junction unmatched. The CDR3 loop spans 16 amino acids. The DNA for the CDR3 is TGTGCCATATCATGGGGACAGGCGTCGACTAACTATGGCTACACCTTC. Its protein is CAISWGQASTNYGYTF.

This rearrangement joins TRBV5-4 to TRBJ1-1; tentatively, D is TRBD1 (5 bases). V was shortened by 8 bases and J by 1 base, with 18 bases between the two germline ends. Per the germline V gene, CDR1 is SGHNT and CDR2 is YYREEE (reference sequence). The CDR3 covers 15 residues. The CDR3 DNA sequence: TGTGCCAGTCCGGGACTACGCGACTCGAACACTGAAGCTTTCTTT. This translates into CASPGLRDSNTEAFF. The full variable domain, completed using reference TRBV5-4 and TRBJ1-1, is ETGVTQSPTHLIKTRGQQVTLRCSSQSGHNTVSWYQQALGQGPQFIFQYYREEENGRGNFPPRFSGLQFPNYSSELNVNALELDDSALYLCASPGLRDSNTEAFFGQGTRLTVV.